Below, 19 T cell receptor beta chains from the same sample are listed, as sequenced in a study of blood T cells in healthy people across ages. A second PCR, run for roughly 7 to 11 cycles, used a sample-barcoded 5' primer plus a J-beta primer mix. Each CDR3 protein gets one entry after TCRdb re-called the 5' RACE reads with MiXCR. The table includes about 780,000 distinct CDR3 sequences, around 45% detected once. Sequenced: blood. These receptors were taken from an elderly man in good health.

This sequence joins TRBV9 and TRBJ2-3; D possibly matches TRBD1 or TRBD2 (5 bases each). Trimming took 4 bases from V and 4 from J, leaving 16 bases between them. Germline V gene lookup returns CDR1 SGDLS and CDR2 YYNGEE. The CDR3 runs to 15 residues. In DNA form, the CDR3 reads TGTGCCAGCAGCTCCGCCGGGGCCGCCGCAGATACGCAGTATTTT. It encodes CASSSAGAAADTQYF.

The chain is built from TRBV6-5 and TRBJ2-7, with D perhaps TRBD1 (5 bases). This CDR3 contains 14 residues. Trimming removed 9 bases from V and 2 bases from J, with 17 bases in between. Germline V gene sequence: CDR1 MNHEY, CDR2 SVGAGI. CDR3 amino acids: CASRPTGPPYEQYF. As DNA, the CDR3 is TGTGCCAGTAGACCTACAGGACCCCCCTACGAGCAGTACTTC.

This clonotype turned up a few times. The chain couples TRBV6-2 or TRBV6-3 to TRBJ2-1; 10 positions match TRBD2. There are 18 residues in the CDR3. Germline loops: CDR1 MNHEY, CDR2 SVGEGT. J was trimmed by 10 bases and V by 0 bases; bases with no gene match: 15. The CDR3 loop reads CASSYSARRLAGVREQFF. The CDR3 nucleotides read TGTGCCAGCAGTTACTCGGCTCGCAGGCTAGCGGGAGTCAGAGAGCAGTTCTTC.

This clonotype was counted once. The gene calls are TRBV29-1 and TRBJ2-7; 7 bases are a match to TRBD1. J was trimmed by 2 bases and V by 8 bases; bases with no gene match: 6. This CDR3 region has 12 residues. Looked up from germline, CDR1 is SQVTM and CDR2 is ANQGSEA. CDR3 sequence reads: CSTKQGTYEQYF. The CDR3 DNA follows: TGCAGCACAAAACAGGGGACCTACGAGCAGTACTTC.

The chain has TRBV24-1 and TRBJ1-2; D not certain. V was pared by 4 bases and J by 3 bases, with 8 bases between. The CDR3 sequence is 13 residues long. Germline values: CDR1 KGHDR, CDR2 SFDVKD. CDR3 bases: TGTGCCACCAGTGACAGGTGGGACTATGGCTACACCTTC. Translation: CATSDRWDYGYTF.

The chain recombines TRBV20-1 with TRBJ2-5, with 7 bases that match TRBD2. Germline V CDR1 and CDR2: DFQATT, SNEGSKA (reference sequence). V shed 4 bases, J shed 4 bases, and the junction held 15 bases outside the gene matches. CDR3 size: 16 residues. The CDR3 DNA sequence: TGCAGTGCTAAGATAGCCGCGCGGGGGTTCGGAGAGACCCAGTACTTC. This sequence encodes CSAKIAARGFGETQYF.

Worth noting for this clonotype: The junction and the germline gene differ at one end; a read error may be behind it. Here the CDR3 DNA reads TGTGCCAGCAGTTTTGAGACCAGCAAAGACGGCGCAGATACGCAGTATTTC. This encodes CASSFETSKDGADTQYF. This rearrangement joins TRBV12-3 or TRBV12-4 to TRBJ2-3; D is undetermined. The CDR3 covers 17 residues.

The gene calls are TRBV10-3 and TRBJ2-2; D is unclear. The germline gives CDR1 ENHRY, CDR2 SYGVKD. V lost 3 bases and J lost 0, with 11 bases in between. The CDR3 length is 16 residues. The CDR3 is CAISDPGRANTGELFF. The CDR3 region has the DNA TGTGCCATCAGTGATCCGGGTAGAGCGAACACCGGGGAGCTGTTTTTT.

The chain uses TRBV24-1 and TRBJ2-3; perhaps TRBD2 as D (6 bases). Germline V CDR1 and CDR2: KGHDR, SFDVKD. The V and J ends lost 4 bases and 3 bases respectively, with 10 bases between them. The length of the CDR3 is 14 residues. The CDR3 loop reads CATSDRDSTDTQYF. In DNA, the CDR3 is TGTGCCACCAGTGACAGGGACTCTACAGATACGCAGTATTTT.

The chain combines TRBV2 with TRBJ2-1, with 8 bases that match TRBD1. The J call is uncertain, as TRBJ2-7 better fits the DNA end. CDR1 and CDR2 (germline): SNHLY, FYNNEI. The CDR3 is made up of 14 amino acids. CDR3 residues: CASSGQGNYNEQYF. The CDR3, as DNA: TGTGCCAGCAGTGGACAGGGGAACTACAATGAGCAGTACTTC.

The chain couples TRBV9 to TRBJ2-4; tentative D call: TRBD2 (6 bases). The DNA end lines up better with TRBJ2-5; the J call may be wrong. There are 14 residues in the CDR3. From germline, CDR1 is SGDLS and CDR2 YYNGEE. CDR3 DNA sequence: TGTGCCAGCAGCGTAGGGCGGGATAGGGAGACCCAGTACTTC. This sequence encodes CASSVGRDRETQYF.

The sample holds many counts of this clonotype. The chain is built from TRBV6-6 and TRBJ1-1; weak D call: TRBD1 (5 bases). The CDR3 loop spans 13 amino acids. V lost 5 bases to trimming and J lost 11 bases, with 18 bases between them. Germline-derived CDR1 and CDR2 are MNHNY and SVGAGI (reference sequence). CDR3 bases: TGTGCCAGCAGTAAGGACAAGCTTGAGTGGGCTTTCTTT. Its translation is CASSKDKLEWAFF.

Regarding this clonotype: The junction shows a germline mismatch at one end, possibly a read error. The V gene is TRBV20-1, the J gene TRBJ2-7, with unresolved D. The CDR3 loop spans 14 amino acids. CDR1 is DFQATT, CDR2 SNEGSKA, per germline (reference sequence). The CDR3 loop is CSASRQAVSYEQYF. CDR3 nucleotide sequence: TGTAGTGCTAGTCGTCAGGCTGTCTCCTACGAGCAGTACTTC.

The chain links TRBV5-6 to TRBJ1-4; no clear D. This CDR3 has 14 amino acids. Germline V CDR1 and CDR2: SGHDT, YYEEEE. The V end was cut by 2 bases, the J end by 0 bases, with 5 bases between. The chain's CDR3 is CASSFRPTNEKLFF. CDR3 coding DNA: TGTGCCAGCAGCTTCCGCCCAACTAATGAAAAACTGTTTTTT.

This clonotype occurred a few times. The chain has TRBV20-1 and TRBJ2-3, with D unresolved. The germline CDR1 and CDR2 sequences are DFQATT and SNEGSKA (reference sequence). Trimming removed 8 bases from V and 6 bases from J, with 15 bases in between. CDR3 length: 12 amino acids. In DNA form, the CDR3 reads TGCAGTTCCTTCGGAACGCCGGATACGCAGTATTTT. Its translation: CSSFGTPDTQYF.

This clonotype was seen a handful of times. The chain joins TRBV4-1 to TRBJ1-6, with D possibly being TRBD1 (5 bases). V gave up 0 bases and J gave up 11 bases, with 17 bases separating them. CDR3 length equals 16 residues. From germline, CDR1 is MGHRA and CDR2 YSYEKL. The CDR3 sequence is CASSQDGANRDAPLHF. The CDR3 bases are TGCGCCAGCAGCCAAGATGGGGCGAACAGAGATGCACCCCTCCACTTT.

CDR3 amino acids: CASSQESDCLAEKLFF. CDR3 sequence (DNA): TGCGCCAGCAGCCAAGAGTCCGACTGTCTGGCGGAAAAACTGTTTTTT. This chain connects TRBV4-3 to TRBJ1-4; D is undetermined. This CDR3 is 16 amino acids long. Germline assignment: CDR1 LGHNA and CDR2 YSLEER. With 0 bases removed from V and 8 bases from J, the gap between germline ends came to 16 bases.

The genes are TRBV2 and TRBJ2-1; 8 nucleotides align to TRBD1. The CDR3 is 15 residues long. V lost 4 bases, J lost 2 bases, and 4 bases stayed unmatched. Germline V gives CDR1 SNHLY, CDR2 FYNNEI. CDR3 amino acids: CASSVGTGPYNEQFF. The CDR3 bases are TGTGCCAGCAGTGTCGGGACAGGCCCCTACAATGAGCAGTTCTTC.

CDR3 nucleotides: TGTGCCAGCAGCTTGGAGGCCCGCTCCTACGAGCAGTACTTC. Translation: CASSLEARSYEQYF. The chain joins TRBV5-4 to TRBJ2-7; no clear D gene. The CDR3 length is 14 residues. The V gene lost 0 bases and the J gene lost 0 bases, with 7 bases spanning the gap. Germline V gives CDR1 SGHNT, CDR2 YYREEE (reference sequence). The full variable domain, in which reference TRBV5-4 and TRBJ2-7 provide the parts outside the CDR3, is ETGVTQSPTHLIKTRGQQVTLRCSSQSGHNTVSWYQQALGQGPQFIFQYYREEENGRGNFPPRFSGLQFPNYSSELNVNALELDDSALYLCASSLEARSYEQYFGPGTRLTVT.